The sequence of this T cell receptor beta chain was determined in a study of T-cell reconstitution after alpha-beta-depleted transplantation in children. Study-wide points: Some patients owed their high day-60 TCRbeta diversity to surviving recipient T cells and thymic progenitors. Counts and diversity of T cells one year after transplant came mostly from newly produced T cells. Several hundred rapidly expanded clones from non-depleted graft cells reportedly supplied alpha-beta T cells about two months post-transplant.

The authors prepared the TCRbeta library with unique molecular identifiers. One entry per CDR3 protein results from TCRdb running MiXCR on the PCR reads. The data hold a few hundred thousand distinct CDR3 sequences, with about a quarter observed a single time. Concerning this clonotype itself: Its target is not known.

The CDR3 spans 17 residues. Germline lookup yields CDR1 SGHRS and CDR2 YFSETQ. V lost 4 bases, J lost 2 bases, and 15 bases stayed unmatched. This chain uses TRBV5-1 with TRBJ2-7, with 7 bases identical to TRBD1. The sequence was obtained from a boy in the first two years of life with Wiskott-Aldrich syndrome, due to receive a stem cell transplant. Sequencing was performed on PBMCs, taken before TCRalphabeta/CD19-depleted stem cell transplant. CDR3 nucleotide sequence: TGCGCCAGCAGCATAAACCGGGACAGCCTTAATACCTACGAGCAGTACTTC. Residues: CASSINRDSLNTYEQYF.